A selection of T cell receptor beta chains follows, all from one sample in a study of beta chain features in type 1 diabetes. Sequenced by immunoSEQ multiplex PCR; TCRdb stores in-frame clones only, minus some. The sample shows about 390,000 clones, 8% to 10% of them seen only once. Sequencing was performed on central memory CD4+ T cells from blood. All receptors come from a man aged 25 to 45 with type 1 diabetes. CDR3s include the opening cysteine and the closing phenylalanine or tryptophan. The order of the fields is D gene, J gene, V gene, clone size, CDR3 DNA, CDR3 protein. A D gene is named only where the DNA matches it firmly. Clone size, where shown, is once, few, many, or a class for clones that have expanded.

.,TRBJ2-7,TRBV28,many,TGTGCCAGCAGTCCCGGACAGACCTACGAGCAGTACTTC,CASSPGQTYEQYF
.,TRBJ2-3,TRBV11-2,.,TGTGCCAGCAGCCCTTGGCCTACCAACACAGATACGCAGTATTTT,CASSPWPTNTDTQYF
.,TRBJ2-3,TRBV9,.,TGTGCCAGCAGCGTAGATCTAGATACGCAGTATTTT,CASSVDLDTQYF
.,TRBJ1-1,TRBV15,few,TGTGCCACCAGCAGAGATTTAGTTTCCGGGGTGACTGAAGCTTTCTTT,CATSRDLVSGVTEAFF
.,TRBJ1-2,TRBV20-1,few,TGCAGTGCCGCCGCTAGGGATGGCTACACCTTC,CSAAARDGYTF
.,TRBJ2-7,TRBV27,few,TGTGCCAGCAGTTCGTACCAGGGGATGGGCGAGCAGTACTTC,CASSSYQGMGEQYF
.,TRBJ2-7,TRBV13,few,TGTGCCAGCAGCTCTGGGGACGGATTCTACGAGCAGTACTTC,CASSSGDGFYEQYF
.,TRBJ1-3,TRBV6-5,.,TGTGCCAGCACCAGAACCGGGACCTCTGGAAACACCATATATTTT,CASTRTGTSGNTIYF
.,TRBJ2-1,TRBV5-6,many,TGTGCCAGCAGCTACGGACAGTTCTACAATGAGCAGTTCTTC,CASSYGQFYNEQFF
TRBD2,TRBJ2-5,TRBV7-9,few,TGTGCCAGCAGCTTAGATCTAGCGGGTAGACAAGAGACCCAGTACTTC,CASSLDLAGRQETQYF
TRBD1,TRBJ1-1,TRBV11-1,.,TGTGCCAGCAGCCCTACGGCTGGGACAGGCGCAACTGAAGCTTTCTTT,CASSPTAGTGATEAFF
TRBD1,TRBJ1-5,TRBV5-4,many,TGTGCCAGCAGCTCCGGGACAGGGACTCAGCCCCAGCATTTT,CASSSGTGTQPQHF
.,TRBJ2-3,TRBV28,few,TGTGCCAGCAGTTACTTCACAGATACGCAGTATTTT,CASSYFTDTQYF
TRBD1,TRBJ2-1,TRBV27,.,TGTGCCAGCAGTCTGGACAGGGGCCCCTACAATGAGCAGTTCTTC,CASSLDRGPYNEQFF
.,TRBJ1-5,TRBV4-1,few,TGCGCCAGCAGCCAAGGAGTCCAGTCGGGGGTACGGCAGCCCCAGCATTTT,CASSQGVQSGVRQPQHF
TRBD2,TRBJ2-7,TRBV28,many,TGTGCCAGCAGTAGCGGGAGAAACGAGCAGTACTTC,CASSSGRNEQYF
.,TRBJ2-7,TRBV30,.,TGTGCCTGGAGCCGGGGACGGCGTGGATACGAGCGGTACTTC,CAWSRGRRGYERYF
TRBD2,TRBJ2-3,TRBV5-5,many,TGTGCCAGCGGAGCTCTGGGCGGGAGCGGGATATTCACAGATACGCAGTATTTT,CASGALGGSGIFTDTQYF
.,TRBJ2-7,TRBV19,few,TGTGCCAGTAGTAGGGACTCTTTCTCCTACGAGCAGTACTTC,CASSRDSFSYEQYF
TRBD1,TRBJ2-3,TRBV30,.,TGTGCCTGGAGTGTAGGGGGCGGGGATACGCAGTATTTT,CAWSVGGGDTQYF
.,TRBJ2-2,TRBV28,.,TGTGCCAGCAAGATCAGGGCAATCGGTTTAACCGGGGAGCTGTTTTTT,CASKIRAIGLTGELFF
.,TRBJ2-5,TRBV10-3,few,TGTGCCATCAGAACATCGTACCAAGAGACCCAGTACTTC,CAIRTSYQETQYF
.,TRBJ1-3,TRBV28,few,TGTGCCAGCAGTTCCAGCCGCCTTGGAAACACCATATATTTT,CASSSSRLGNTIYF
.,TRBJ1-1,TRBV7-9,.,TGTGCCAGCAGCTTGACACCGAACACTGAAGCTTTCTTT,CASSLTPNTEAFF
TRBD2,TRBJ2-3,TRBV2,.,TGTGCCAGCAGTTCAGGACTAGCGGGTCCAGATACGCAGTATTTT,CASSSGLAGPDTQYF
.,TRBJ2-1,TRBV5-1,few,TGCGCCAGCAGCTTGGCCGACCCAGGGTCGGACAATGAGCAGTTCTTC,CASSLADPGSDNEQFF
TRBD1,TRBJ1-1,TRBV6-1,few,TGTGCCAGCCTTCGGACAGGGGTGGGCACTGAAGCTTTCTTT,CASLRTGVGTEAFF
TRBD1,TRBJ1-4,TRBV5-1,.,TGCGCCAGCAGCTTGGCCCAGGGGGCATATGAAAAACTGTTTTTT,CASSLAQGAYEKLFF
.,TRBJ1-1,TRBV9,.,TGTGCCAGCAGCGTAGTGGCCCCGGTGGGGACTGAAGCTTTCTTT,CASSVVAPVGTEAFF
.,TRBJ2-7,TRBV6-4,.,TGTGCCAGCAGCAGGCGGGCCCCCGAGCAGTACTTC,CASSRRAPEQYF
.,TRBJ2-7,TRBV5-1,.,TGCGCCAGCAGCCCAACGTTGGGTCTCTACGAGCAGTACTTC,CASSPTLGLYEQYF
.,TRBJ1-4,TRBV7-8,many,TGTGCCAGCAGCACTTCAGGGGCTGAAAAACTGTTTTTT,CASSTSGAEKLFF
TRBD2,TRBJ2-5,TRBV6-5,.,TGTGCCAGCAGTTACGCTAGCCGGGGGGGGGCCCAGTACTTC,CASSYASRGGAQYF
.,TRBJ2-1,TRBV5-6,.,TGTGCCTCCTCGGTTAGCGCCAACAATGAGCAGTTCTTC,CASSVSANNEQFF
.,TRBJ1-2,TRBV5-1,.,TGCGCCAGCCGCTGGGAGAGAGAGGGCTACACCTTC,CASRWEREGYTF
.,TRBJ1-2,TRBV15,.,TGTGCCACCAGCAGGAAGGGGGAGGTTGACTATGGCTACACCTTC,CATSRKGEVDYGYTF
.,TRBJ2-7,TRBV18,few,TGTGCCAGCTCACCACTGGCGGCATTAGCCCCCGGATCCTTTTACGAGCAGTACTTC,CASSPLAALAPGSFYEQYF
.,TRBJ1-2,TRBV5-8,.,TGTGCCAGCAGCTTGGGGAGTCTGGACTATGGCTACACCTTC,CASSLGSLDYGYTF
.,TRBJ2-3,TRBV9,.,TGTGCCAGCAGCGTAGAAGTGGGAGTAACAGATACGCAGTATTTT,CASSVEVGVTDTQYF
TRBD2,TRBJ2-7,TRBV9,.,TGTGCCAGCAGCGTAGGACTAGCGGAGGGCTACGAGCAGTACTTC,CASSVGLAEGYEQYF